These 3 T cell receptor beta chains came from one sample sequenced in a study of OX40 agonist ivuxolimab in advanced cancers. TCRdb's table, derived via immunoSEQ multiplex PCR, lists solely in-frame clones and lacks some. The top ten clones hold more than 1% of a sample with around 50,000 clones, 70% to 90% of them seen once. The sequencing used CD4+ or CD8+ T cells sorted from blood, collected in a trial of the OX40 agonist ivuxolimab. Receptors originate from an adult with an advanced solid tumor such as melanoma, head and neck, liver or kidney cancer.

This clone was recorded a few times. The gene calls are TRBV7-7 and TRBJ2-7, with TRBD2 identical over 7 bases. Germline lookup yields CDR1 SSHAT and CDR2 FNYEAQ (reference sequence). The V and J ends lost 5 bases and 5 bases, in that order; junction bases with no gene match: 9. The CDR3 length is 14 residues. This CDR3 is CASSPGTNSNEQYF. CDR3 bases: TGTGCCAGCAGCCCCGGGACTAATAGTAACGAGCAGTACTTC.

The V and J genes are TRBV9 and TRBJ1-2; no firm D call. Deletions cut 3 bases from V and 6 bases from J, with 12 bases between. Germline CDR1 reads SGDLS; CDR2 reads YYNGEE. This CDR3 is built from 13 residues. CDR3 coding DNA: TGTGCCAGCAGCGCTTCCCAGAGCCATGGCTACACCTTC. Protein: CASSASQSHGYTF.

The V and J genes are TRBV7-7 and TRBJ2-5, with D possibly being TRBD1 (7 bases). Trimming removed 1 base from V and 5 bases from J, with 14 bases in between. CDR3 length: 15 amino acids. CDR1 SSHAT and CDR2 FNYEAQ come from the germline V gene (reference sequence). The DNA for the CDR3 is TGTGCCAGCAGCTTAGGTTCCAGGGGGGTTGAGACCCAGTACTTC. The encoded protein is CASSLGSRGVETQYF.